The present T cell receptor beta chain was sequenced within a study of cytomegalovirus exposure and HLA in healthy donors. PCR primers comprised 60 Vbeta and 13 Jbeta primers. Assay used: immunoSEQ multiplex PCR; TCRdb lists only in-frame clones, some missing. The sample yields 170,000 or so clones, around 73% seen once. This clone showed up just once. Antigen specificity is unknown. Germline is not matched at one junction end, which may reflect a read error. The CDR3 has 12 residues. The germline V gene has CDR1 MNHNY and CDR2 SVGAGI (reference sequence). The study, taken as a whole, reports: A classifier reportedly called cytomegalovirus status with high sensitivity and specificity.

The chain combines TRBV6-6 with TRBJ1-5, with D unresolved. Sequenced input: PBMCs. This clonotype originated in a man aged 60 to 75 in good health and CMV-seronegative. CDR3 amino acids: CASTPGREPQNF. CDR3 nucleotides: TGTGCCAGCACCCCTGGGAGGGAGCCCCAGAATTTT.